The 25 T cell receptor beta chains reported below all come from one sample, sequenced in a study of blood T cell repertoires in COVID-19. Repertoires were generated with immunoSEQ multiplex PCR, while TCRdb's copy carries only in-frame clones and drops some. The sample shows about 250,000 clones, 65% to 90% of them seen only once. Sequenced input: PBMCs or T cells enriched from blood (not recorded which). Every receptor here comes from a woman aged 45-65 years with acute COVID-19.

The chain links TRBV14 to TRBJ2-7; D uncertain. The CDR3 loop spans 13 amino acids. V gave up 2 bases and J gave up 0 bases, with 5 bases separating them. Germline lookup yields CDR1 SGHDN and CDR2 FVKESK. As DNA, the CDR3 is TGTGCCAGCAGCCAATACAGCTCCTACGAGCAGTACTTC. It specifies CASSQYSSYEQYF.

This rearrangement joins TRBV19 to TRBJ2-2; D ambiguous. V lost 7 bases and J 4 bases, leaving 13 bases between the germline ends. This CDR3 spans 14 amino acids. Germline CDR1 and CDR2: LNHDA and SQIVND (reference sequence). DNA for the CDR3: TGTGCCAGTAACAGAATGTCGGTCACCGGGGAGCTGTTTTTT. It translates to CASNRMSVTGELFF.

J is TRBJ1-1 and V is TRBV12-3 or TRBV12-4; no firm D call. Trimming took 5 bases from V and 5 from J, leaving 12 bases between them. The CDR3 extends over 13 amino acids. CDR3 loop: CASSKTLATEAFF. The CDR3 nucleotides read TGTGCCAGCAGTAAGACTCTTGCAACTGAAGCTTTCTTT.

The chain employs TRBV7-8 and TRBJ1-4, with D perhaps TRBD1 (5 bases). The CDR3 covers 15 residues. V lost 3 bases to trimming and J lost 4 bases, with 12 bases between them. The V gene's germline CDR1 is SGHVS and CDR2 FQNEAQ. The CDR3 spells CASSFTGAHNEKLFF. CDR3 sequence (DNA): TGTGCCAGCAGCTTTACAGGTGCCCATAATGAAAAACTGTTTTTT.

The rearrangement links TRBV10-3 to TRBJ2-3; D possibly corresponds to TRBD2 (5 bases). The CDR3 is 14 residues long. V lost 6 bases and J lost 2, with 12 bases in between. Germline lookup yields CDR1 ENHRY and CDR2 SYGVKD. The CDR3 DNA is TGTGCCATCAGAAGGACGGAGGACACAGATACGCAGTATTTT. This codes for CAIRRTEDTDTQYF.

This clone was picked up one time. J is TRBJ1-2 and V is TRBV19, with TRBD1 matching 8 bases. Germline lookup yields CDR1 LNHDA and CDR2 SQIVND (reference sequence). Trimming cost V 5 bases and J 1 base; bases outside gene matches: 6. CDR3 length: 15 amino acids. The CDR3 sequence is CASSGTTGVNYGYTF. DNA of the CDR3: TGTGCCAGTAGTGGAACGACAGGGGTTAACTATGGCTACACCTTC.

This chain connects TRBV30 to TRBJ1-2, with 10 bases identical to TRBD1. This CDR3 has 15 amino acids. In germline, CDR1 is GTSNPN, CDR2 SVGIG (reference sequence). V shed 4 bases, J shed 5 bases, and the junction held 10 bases outside the gene matches. The CDR3: CAWIRPGQGIYGYTF. In nucleotides, the CDR3 is TGTGCCTGGATCCGCCCGGGACAGGGGATATATGGCTACACCTTC.

The genes are TRBV5-1 and TRBJ1-2; D might be TRBD1 (6 bases). The CDR3 runs to 15 residues. Trimming took 0 bases from V and 3 from J, leaving 12 bases between them. Germline V gene sequence: CDR1 SGHRS, CDR2 YFSETQ. CDR3 in DNA: TGCGCCAGCAGCTTGGCCGCTGGGACACACTATGGCTACACCTTC. Translating gives CASSLAAGTHYGYTF.

This sequence joins TRBV5-1 and TRBJ1-1; D uncertain. Germline values: CDR1 SGHRS, CDR2 YFSETQ. The CDR3 covers 15 residues. V was trimmed by 0 bases and J by 5 bases, leaving 14 bases between them. CDR3 loop: CASSLEGLAGTEAFF. The CDR3 DNA reads TGCGCCAGCAGCTTGGAAGGGTTAGCGGGGACTGAAGCTTTCTTT.

The V gene is TRBV20-1, the J gene TRBJ2-1; no clear D gene. Germline loops: CDR1 DFQATT, CDR2 SNEGSKA (reference sequence). The CDR3 loop spans 14 amino acids. With 3 bases removed from V and 3 bases from J, the gap between germline ends came to 12 bases. The CDR3 nucleotides are TGCAGTGCTAGTTCAAACTTGCACTACAATGAGCAGTTCTTC. It translates to CSASSNLHYNEQFF.

This clone was recorded only once. The rearrangement uses TRBV7-2 and TRBJ1-2; D remains ambiguous. The CDR3 loop spans 14 amino acids. V gave up 0 bases and J gave up 8 bases, with 13 bases separating them. CDR1 and CDR2 (germline): SGHTA, FQGNSA. The CDR3 reads CASSLARGTEGYTF. The CDR3 region has the DNA TGTGCCAGCAGCTTAGCGCGGGGTACTGAGGGCTACACCTTC.

The V and J genes are TRBV6-5 and TRBJ1-2, with TRBD1 as a possible D gene (5 bases). The CDR3 is made up of 15 amino acids. The germline V gene has CDR1 MNHEY and CDR2 SVGAGI. The germline V and J ends were trimmed by 6 bases and 0 bases, with 14 bases remaining between them. The CDR3 nucleotides read TGTGCCAGCAGCCCAGTCAGGGAAGCTAACTATGGCTACACCTTC. Translation: CASSPVREANYGYTF.

The DNA of the CDR3 is TGCGCCAGCAGCGTGAATACCGGACACCCGAACACTGAAGCTTTCTTT. This sequence encodes CASSVNTGHPNTEAFF. The V gene is TRBV5-1, the J gene TRBJ1-1; a weak D match, TRBD1 (5 bases). V was clipped by 4 bases and J by 1 base, with 17 bases between them. The length of the CDR3 is 16 residues. Germline CDR1 reads SGHRS; CDR2 reads YFSETQ.

V usage is TRBV27 and J usage is TRBJ2-1; TRBD2 agrees at 7 bases. The germline gives CDR1 MNHEY, CDR2 SMNVEV (reference sequence). The CDR3 totals 15 residues. Trimming cost V 5 bases and J 0 bases; bases outside gene matches: 4. In DNA, the CDR3 is TGTGCCAGCAGTACGAGCGGGGTCTCCTACAATGAGCAGTTCTTC. It codes for CASSTSGVSYNEQFF.

The chain employs TRBV11-2 and TRBJ1-4; D perhaps matches TRBD1 (5 bases). V shed 5 bases and J shed 3 bases, with 16 bases lying between them. Germline V gives CDR1 SGHAT, CDR2 FQNNGV. CDR3 length equals 16 residues. The CDR3 DNA reads as TGTGCCAGCAGCAATCAGCACGGGGGGGCTAATGAAAAACTGTTTTTT. Translation: CASSNQHGGANEKLFF. The whole variable domain, remainder taken from reference TRBV11-2 and TRBJ1-4, is EAGVAQSPRYKIIEKRQSVAFWCNPISGHATLYWYQQILGQGPKLLIQFQNNGVVDDSQLPKDRFSAERLKGVDSTLKIQPAKLEDSAVYLCASSNQHGGANEKLFFGSGTQLSVL.

This clone appeared a single time. The gene calls are TRBV5-1 and TRBJ2-1; 8 bases line up with TRBD1. Germline CDR1 SGHRS, CDR2 YFSETQ. J lost 4 bases, V lost 4 bases, and 10 bases had no gene match. The length of the CDR3 is 16 residues. CDR3 in amino acids: CASSHPGQGWYNEQFF. The CDR3 DNA sequence: TGCGCCAGCAGCCACCCAGGACAGGGTTGGTACAATGAGCAGTTCTTC.

V is TRBV12-3 or TRBV12-4 and J is TRBJ1-2; D is ambiguous. The CDR3 spans 12 residues. V was trimmed by 3 bases and J by 5 bases, leaving 7 bases between them. DNA for the CDR3: TGTGCCAGCAGTTTCTGGCAGTATGGCTACACCTTC. Protein: CASSFWQYGYTF.

The chain employs TRBV5-4 and TRBJ1-5; D might be TRBD1 (6 bases). The CDR3 is 14 residues long. In germline, CDR1 is SGHNT, CDR2 YYREEE (reference sequence). Trimming pared 5 bases from V and 7 bases from J, leaving 16 bases between. This CDR3 is CASSSGVPGQPQHF. The CDR3 DNA is TGTGCCAGCAGTTCAGGGGTTCCGGGGCAGCCCCAGCATTTT. Full variable domain (rest looked up from reference TRBV5-4 and TRBJ1-5): ETGVTQSPTHLIKTRGQQVTLRCSSQSGHNTVSWYQQALGQGPQFIFQYYREEENGRGNFPPRFSGLQFPNYSSELNVNALELDDSALYLCASSSGVPGQPQHFGDGTRLSIL.

This sequence joins TRBV7-2 and TRBJ2-1, with 11 bases identical to TRBD2. V shed 2 bases, J shed 10 bases, and the junction held 7 bases outside the gene matches. This CDR3 has 15 residues. CDR1 is SGHTA, CDR2 FQGNSA, per germline. Here the CDR3 reads CASSLRLAGGYEQFF. The DNA for the CDR3 is TGTGCCAGCAGCTTAAGGCTAGCGGGGGGTTACGAGCAGTTCTTC.

The J gene is TRBJ2-5, the V gene TRBV2; D might be TRBD2 (5 bases). Germline-derived CDR1 and CDR2 are SNHLY and FYNNEI. The CDR3 loop spans 15 amino acids. The ends were cut back, 2 bases at V and 5 bases at J, with 15 bases in the middle. CDR3 nucleotides: TGTGCCAGCAGTGAATCTATCGCGGGCTGGGAGACCCAGTACTTC. It is translated as CASSESIAGWETQYF.

The gene calls are TRBV20-1 and TRBJ1-2, with D possibly TRBD1 on 5 matching bases. Germline lookup yields CDR1 DFQATT and CDR2 SNEGSKA (reference sequence). CDR3 size: 12 residues. The V end lost 3 bases, the J end lost 6 bases, and 11 bases lay between the germline ends. The CDR3: CSASTVGHGYTF. The CDR3 DNA follows: TGCAGTGCTAGTACGGTGGGGCATGGCTACACCTTC.

J is TRBJ1-6 and V is TRBV18; 7 bases are a match to TRBD1. The germline V gene encodes CDR1 KGHSH and CDR2 LQKENI. The CDR3 totals 18 residues. V shed 3 bases, J shed 1 base, and the junction held 9 bases outside the gene matches. CDR3 sequence (DNA): TGTGCCAGCTCACCCATAGCGACAGGGAGGTCCTATAATTCACCCCTCCACTTT. Encoded protein: CASSPIATGRSYNSPLHF.

This clone was seen only a few times. The chain employs TRBV14 and TRBJ2-2; the D gene is possibly TRBD1 (5 bases). The CDR3 loop spans 13 amino acids. Trimming shortened V by 5 bases and J by 3 bases, and 7 bases separated the two germline ends. The germline V gene has CDR1 SGHDN and CDR2 FVKESK. In nucleotides, the CDR3 is TGTGCCAGCAGCAACAGGTACACCGGGGAGCTGTTTTTT. Its translation: CASSNRYTGELFF.

The genes are TRBV12-3 or TRBV12-4 and TRBJ1-2; the D gene is possibly TRBD1 (5 bases). V was pared by 6 bases and J by 7 bases, with 9 bases between. The CDR3 is 11 residues long. The CDR3 DNA is TGTGCCAGCAGAGGGAGGGGTGGCTACACCTTC. It encodes CASRGRGGYTF.

The chain uses TRBV18 and TRBJ1-6; possible D gene TRBD1, 6 bases. This CDR3 has 15 amino acids. The V end lost 6 bases, the J end lost 6 bases, and 15 bases lay between the germline ends. Germline CDR1 reads KGHSH; CDR2 reads LQKENI. The CDR3 nucleotides read TGTGCCAGCTCCAAAGGGAGGGGGACTAATTCACCCCTCCACTTT. It translates to CASSKGRGTNSPLHF.